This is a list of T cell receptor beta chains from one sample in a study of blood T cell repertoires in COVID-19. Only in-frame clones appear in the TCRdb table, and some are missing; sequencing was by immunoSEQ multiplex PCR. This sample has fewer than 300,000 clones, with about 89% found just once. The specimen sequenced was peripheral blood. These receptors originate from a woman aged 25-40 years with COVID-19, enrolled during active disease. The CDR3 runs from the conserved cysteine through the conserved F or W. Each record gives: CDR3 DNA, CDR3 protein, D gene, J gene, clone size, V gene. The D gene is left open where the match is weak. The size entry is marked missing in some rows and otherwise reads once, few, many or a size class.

cdr3_nt: TGTGCCAGCAGCTTTATCGGGACAGGCTATAATTCACCCCTCCACTTT; cdr3_aa: CASSFIGTGYNSPLHF; d_call: TRBD1; j_call: TRBJ1-6; clone_size: once; v_call: TRBV7-9
cdr3_nt: TGTGCCAGCAGTGACCCGGGACATGGGAACACTGAAGCTTTCTTT; cdr3_aa: CASSDPGHGNTEAFF; d_call: NA; j_call: TRBJ1-1; clone_size: NA; v_call: TRBV6-1
cdr3_nt: TGTGCCAGCAGCTTTGGGACAGCGAACACTGAAGCTTTCTTT; cdr3_aa: CASSFGTANTEAFF; d_call: TRBD1; j_call: TRBJ1-1; clone_size: NA; v_call: TRBV9
cdr3_nt: TGTGCCAGCACGACGGGACAGATTAATGAGCAGTTCTTC; cdr3_aa: CASTTGQINEQFF; d_call: TRBD1; j_call: TRBJ2-1; clone_size: NA; v_call: TRBV13
cdr3_nt: TGTGCCAGCAGCGGATCTACAGGGACGGGCATTCAGTACTTC; cdr3_aa: CASSGSTGTGIQYF; d_call: NA; j_call: TRBJ2-4; clone_size: once; v_call: TRBV5-4
cdr3_nt: TGCAGTGCAGCCCAGGGTGGTGGCTACACCTTC; cdr3_aa: CSAAQGGGYTF; d_call: NA; j_call: TRBJ1-2; clone_size: NA; v_call: TRBV20-1
cdr3_nt: TGTGCCAGCAGTTTCCGGGAACCTGGAAACACCATATATTTT; cdr3_aa: CASSFREPGNTIYF; d_call: NA; j_call: TRBJ1-3; clone_size: NA; v_call: TRBV27
cdr3_nt: TGTGCCAGCAGTGACGAAGGGGGCACTGAAGCTTTCTTT; cdr3_aa: CASSDEGGTEAFF; d_call: NA; j_call: TRBJ1-1; clone_size: few; v_call: TRBV6-4
cdr3_nt: TGTGCCAGCACTCCTTCAGGCCGGAACACTGAAGCTTTCTTT; cdr3_aa: CASTPSGRNTEAFF; d_call: NA; j_call: TRBJ1-1; clone_size: NA; v_call: TRBV2
cdr3_nt: TGTGCCAGCAGCCAGGGGACTAGCGGAGAAGACACACAGCAGTTCTTC; cdr3_aa: CASSQGTSGEDTQQFF; d_call: TRBD2; j_call: TRBJ2-1; clone_size: once; v_call: TRBV4-2
cdr3_nt: TGCGCCAGCAGTTTTAGCGGGAGAGCGGCAGATACGCAGTATTTT; cdr3_aa: CASSFSGRAADTQYF; d_call: TRBD2; j_call: TRBJ2-3; clone_size: few; v_call: TRBV5-1
cdr3_nt: TGTGCCACCAGCATCCCCCTAGGAGAGACCCAGTACTTC; cdr3_aa: CATSIPLGETQYF; d_call: NA; j_call: TRBJ2-5; clone_size: NA; v_call: TRBV15
cdr3_nt: TGTGCCAGCAGCTTGGGGACAGGGGTTGGAAACACCATATATTTT; cdr3_aa: CASSLGTGVGNTIYF; d_call: TRBD1; j_call: TRBJ1-3; clone_size: NA; v_call: TRBV7-9
cdr3_nt: TGTGCCAGCAGCCAAGACGGCTATGGCTACACCTTC; cdr3_aa: CASSQDGYGYTF; d_call: NA; j_call: TRBJ1-2; clone_size: NA; v_call: TRBV3-1/TRBV3-2
cdr3_nt: TGTGCCAGCAGCTTAGCACCAGCGGGGATCTACAATGAGCAGTTCTTC; cdr3_aa: CASSLAPAGIYNEQFF; d_call: TRBD2; j_call: TRBJ2-1; clone_size: NA; v_call: TRBV7-2
cdr3_nt: TGTGCCAGCAGTCCGTGGACAGACTATGGCTACACCTTC; cdr3_aa: CASSPWTDYGYTF; d_call: NA; j_call: TRBJ1-2; clone_size: NA; v_call: TRBV28